This T cell receptor (beta chain) was sequenced during a study of T-cell memory formation after mild COVID-19. The study, taken as a whole, reports: Unconfirmed was the SARS-CoV-2 specificity of second-wave clones that peaked on day 37. Balance between CD4 and CD8 was seen in clones contracting day 15 to 85, and a CD4+ lean was seen in later expanders. Certain responding clones were present in pre-infection memory, suggesting participation of cross-reactive memory.

This clonotype has more than one count but fewer than ten. Its specificity is not known. CDR3 length: 13 residues. CDR1 is MGHRA, CDR2 YSYEKL, per germline. Deletions cut 0 bases from V and 7 bases from J, with 10 bases between. TCRdb passed the 5' RACE reads through MiXCR, listing each CDR3 protein once. This sample has about 210,000 distinct CDR3 sequences, with around 27% found just once. The receptor comes from an adult woman who had mild COVID-19 (a few samples of this study predate the infection). Cell type and time point are not known. Material for sequencing was PBMCs or a T cell subset sorted from them (not recorded which). The chain joins TRBV4-1 to TRBJ2-7; tentative D call: TRBD1 (5 bases). CDR3 sequence (DNA): TGCGCCAGCAGCCAAGATGGGTGGACAGAGCAGTACTTC. It translates to CASSQDGWTEQYF.